This T cell receptor beta chain was captured in a study of cytomegalovirus exposure and HLA in healthy donors. Turning to the study itself: Unique TCRs from HLA-typed donors, 75 million to 100 million of them, were held in an early data release.

The study, taken as a whole, reports: Among TCR sequences, most were rare, though some public TCRs appeared in many donors. The CMV antigen specificity of a few CMV-associated chains was confirmed through in vitro analysis. As a later analysis revealed, most CMV-associated TCR beta chains appeared HLA-restricted.

The ends lost 6 bases at V and 5 bases at J; junction bases unmatched: 7. Per germline, CDR1 SEHNR and CDR2 FQNEAQ (reference sequence). The CDR3 covers 15 residues. Use of 60 Vbeta and 13 Jbeta primers characterized the PCR. Measured with immunoSEQ multiplex PCR; TCRdb has only the in-frame clones, and not every one. The specimen's table records about 82,000 clones. Concerning this clone: What it binds is unknown.

The specimen sequenced was PBMCs. The chain links TRBV7-9 to TRBJ2-2; 9 nucleotides line up with TRBD1. This sequence was found in a woman aged 30 to 39 in good health and CMV-seronegative. CDR3 DNA: TGTGCCAGCAGGCCAACAGGGGGCGAAACCGGGGAGCTGTTTTTT. This sequence encodes CASRPTGGETGELFF.